Here is one TCR beta chain with its context. TCRdb re-derived calls from the 5' RACE reads in MiXCR, one entry per CDR3 protein. Of about 92,000 distinct CDR3 sequences listed, 10% to 15% are singletons. This record comes from a study of spatial heterogeneity in lung cancer. Specified time point: sample taken at primary tumor resection. The specimen comprised PBMCs, sampled at surgery. The clonotype originates from a male donor with early-stage non-small cell lung cancer.

The CDR3 sequence is CASSRPFGGPDTQYF. DNA of the CDR3: TGTGCCAGCAGCCGCCCTTTTGGGGGGCCAGATACGCAGTATTTT. This sequence joins TRBV7-9 and TRBJ2-3, with D tentatively TRBD1 or TRBD2 (6 bases each). V lost 5 bases, J lost 4 bases, and 16 bases lay in between. This CDR3 has 15 amino acids. Per the germline V gene, CDR1 is SEHNR and CDR2 is FQNEAQ (reference sequence). Together with reference TRBV7-9 and TRBJ2-3, the CDR3 gives the full variable domain: DTGVSQNPRHKITKRGQNVTFRCDPISEHNRLYWYRQTLGQGPEFLTYFQNEAQLEKSRLLSDRFSAERPKGSFSTLEIQRTEQGDSAMYLCASSRPFGGPDTQYFGPGTRLTVL.